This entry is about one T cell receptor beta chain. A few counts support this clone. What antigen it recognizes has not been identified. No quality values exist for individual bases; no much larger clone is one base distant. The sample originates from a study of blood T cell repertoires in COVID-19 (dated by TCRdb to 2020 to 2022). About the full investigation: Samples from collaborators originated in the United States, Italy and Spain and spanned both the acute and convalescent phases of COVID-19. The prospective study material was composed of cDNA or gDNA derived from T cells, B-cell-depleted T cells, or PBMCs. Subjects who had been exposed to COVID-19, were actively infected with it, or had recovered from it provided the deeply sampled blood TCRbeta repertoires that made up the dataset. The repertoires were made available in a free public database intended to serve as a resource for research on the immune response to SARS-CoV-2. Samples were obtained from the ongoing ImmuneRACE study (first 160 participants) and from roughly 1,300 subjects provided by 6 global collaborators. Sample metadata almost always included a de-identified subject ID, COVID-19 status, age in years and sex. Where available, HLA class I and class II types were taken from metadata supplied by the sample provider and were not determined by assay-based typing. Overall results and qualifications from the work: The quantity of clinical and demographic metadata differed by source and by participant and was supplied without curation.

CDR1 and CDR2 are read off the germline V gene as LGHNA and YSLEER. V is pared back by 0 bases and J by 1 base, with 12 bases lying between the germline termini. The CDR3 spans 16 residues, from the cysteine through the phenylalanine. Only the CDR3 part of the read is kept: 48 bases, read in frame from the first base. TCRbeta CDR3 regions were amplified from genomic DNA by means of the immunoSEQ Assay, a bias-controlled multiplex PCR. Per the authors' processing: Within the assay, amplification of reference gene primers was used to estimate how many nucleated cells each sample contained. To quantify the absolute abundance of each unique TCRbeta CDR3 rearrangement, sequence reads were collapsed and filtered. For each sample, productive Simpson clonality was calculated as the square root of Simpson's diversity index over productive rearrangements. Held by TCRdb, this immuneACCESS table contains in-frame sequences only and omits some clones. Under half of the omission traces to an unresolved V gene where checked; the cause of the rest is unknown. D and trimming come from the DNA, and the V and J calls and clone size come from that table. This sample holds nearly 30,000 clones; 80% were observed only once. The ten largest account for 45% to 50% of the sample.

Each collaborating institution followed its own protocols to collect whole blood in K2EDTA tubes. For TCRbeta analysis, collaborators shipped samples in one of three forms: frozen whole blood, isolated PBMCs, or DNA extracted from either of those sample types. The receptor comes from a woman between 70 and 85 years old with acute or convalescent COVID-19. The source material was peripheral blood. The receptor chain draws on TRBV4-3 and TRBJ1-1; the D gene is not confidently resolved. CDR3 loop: CASSQDSSRPNTEAFF. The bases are TGCGCCAGCAGCCAAGATTCCAGCAGGCCGAACACTGAAGCTTTCTTT.